This entry features one T cell receptor (beta chain) sequence. Its target is not known. The authors ran the assay at deep level. Assay: immunoSEQ multiplex PCR; the TCRdb copy retains only in-frame clones and omits some. The table lists about 2.3 million clones, over 85% of them singletons. This sample is part of a study of shared clonotypes between healthy human individuals. Broader study findings: Limitation of the genetic and exposure-history diversity represented came from the few donors. Incomplete sequencing of sorted subsets was indicated by rarefaction despite large depth.

The CDR3 extends over 15 amino acids. J was trimmed by 1 base and V by 3 bases; bases with no gene match: 4. CDR1 and CDR2 from the germline V gene are SNHLY and FYNNEI. In the CD4+ fraction, cells were divided into CD45RA+ naive and CD45RA-negative memory subsets. The sequenced sample was naive CD4+ T cells from PBMCs. The subset is: CD45RA+ positively selected. The gene calls are TRBV2 and TRBJ2-3; 7 bases match TRBD2. This receptor was taken from a man aged 18 to 30 in good health. Some clones in this sample may be carry-over from other donors' samples. CDR3 sequence (DNA): TGTGCCAGCAGTGAGCAGCTAGCGGGCACAGATACGCAGTATTTT. This encodes CASSEQLAGTDTQYF.